The table lists the clone carrying this T cell receptor beta chain with many counts. Antigen: not known. Using RNA transcripts as the source, TCR beta CDR3 regions were amplified. In the first-round RT-PCR of the TCR CDR3, the HTBI primer set was used. TCRdb ran MiXCR on the multiplex PCR reads and lists one entry per CDR3 protein. The sample holds about 560,000 distinct CDR3 sequences; over 15% are singletons and the top ten take about 17%. The sample is drawn from a study of T cells in Graves' hyperthyroidism and ophthalmopathy. Study-level results: Clonotypes that were expanded in thyroid above 0.001 mostly appeared in blood too.

V lost 3 bases to trimming and J lost 2 bases, with 18 bases between them. The CDR3 is 17 amino acids. The definition of stable Graves' hyperthyroidism was no ophthalmopathy progression within 18 months. Used for diagnoses were clinical symptoms, serum thyroxine and TRAb, thyroid ultrasound and orbital computed tomography. The specimen was blood. This receptor was taken from a woman in her late teens or twenties with Graves' hyperthyroidism. The chain uses TRBV12-3 or TRBV12-4 and TRBJ2-3; D not certain. CDR3 DNA sequence: TGTGCCAGCAGTTTGGGGAATAGCTGGCATAACACAGATACGCAGTATTTT. Its translation is CASSLGNSWHNTDTQYF.